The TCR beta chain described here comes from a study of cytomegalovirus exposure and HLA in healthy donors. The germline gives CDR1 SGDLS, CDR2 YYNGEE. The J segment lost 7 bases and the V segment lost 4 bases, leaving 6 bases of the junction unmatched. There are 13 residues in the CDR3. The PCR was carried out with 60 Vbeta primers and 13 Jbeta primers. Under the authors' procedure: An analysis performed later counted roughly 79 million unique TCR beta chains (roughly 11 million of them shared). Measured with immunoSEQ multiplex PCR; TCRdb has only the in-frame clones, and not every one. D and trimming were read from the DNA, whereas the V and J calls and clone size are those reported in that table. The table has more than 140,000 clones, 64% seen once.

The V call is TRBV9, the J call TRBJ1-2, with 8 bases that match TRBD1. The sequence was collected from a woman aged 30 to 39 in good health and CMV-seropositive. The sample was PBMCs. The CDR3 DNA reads TGTGCCAGCAGCATCGGACAGGGTTTTGGCTACACCTTC. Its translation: CASSIGQGFGYTF.